A single sample is the source of the 20 T cell receptor beta chains below, sequenced in a study of T-cell reconstitution after alpha-beta-depleted transplantation in children. Researchers prepared the TCRbeta library using unique molecular identifiers, the study reports. TCRdb processed the PCR reads anew with MiXCR; each CDR3 protein has one entry. The sample lists around 800,000 distinct CDR3 sequences; roughly 15% were seen once. Sequenced here: PBMCs, mostly from graft donor cells, sampled 360 days after TCRalphabeta/CD19-depleted stem cell transplant. These receptors were collected from a male patient under 18 who had a stem cell transplant for acute lymphoblastic leukemia, so the T cells may come from the graft donor.

This chain links TRBV11-2 with TRBJ2-7; D is uncertain. The CDR3 runs to 15 residues. Trimming cost V 4 bases and J 0 bases, with 13 bases left between them. Germline V lookup: CDR1 SGHAT, CDR2 FQNNGV. DNA for the CDR3: TGTGCCAGCAGCTCTCAGCCTGAACTCTCCTACGAGCAGTACTTC. The encoded protein is CASSSQPELSYEQYF. The variable domain in full, completed from reference TRBV11-2 and TRBJ2-7, reads EAGVAQSPRYKIIEKRQSVAFWCNPISGHATLYWYQQILGQGPKLLIQFQNNGVVDDSQLPKDRFSAERLKGVDSTLKIQPAKLEDSAVYLCASSSQPELSYEQYFGPGTRLTVT.

This clonotype turned up a few times. The CDR3 reads CASSLVGALGGYTF. CDR3 sequence (DNA): TGTGCCAGCAGCTTAGTGGGGGCCCTCGGGGGCTACACCTTC. This chain joins TRBV7-9 and TRBJ1-2, with D possibly matching TRBD1 (6 bases). Trimming cost V 1 base and J 8 bases, with 14 bases left between them. The germline gives CDR1 SEHNR, CDR2 FQNEAQ (reference sequence). The CDR3 length is 14 residues.

This clonotype was observed a few times. The chain joins TRBV11-2 to TRBJ2-7; 9 bases are a match to TRBD2. Germline V gene data show CDR1 as SGHAT and CDR2 as FQNNGV. With V trimmed by 0 bases and J by 2 bases, 5 bases remained unmatched. The CDR3 runs 16 residues. The CDR3 nucleotides read TGTGCCAGCAGCTTAGATCCCCCTAGCGGGACCTACGAGCAGTACTTC. Amino acids: CASSLDPPSGTYEQYF.

This clonotype was seen many times. The rearrangement joins TRBV28 to TRBJ1-5; the D gene is possibly TRBD1 (6 bases). V was shortened by 2 bases and J by 3 bases, with 20 bases between the two germline ends. Germline lookup yields CDR1 MDHEN and CDR2 SYDVKM. There are 18 residues in the CDR3. CDR3 residues: CASSLRRGGFSSNQPQHF. CDR3 nucleotides: TGTGCCAGCAGTTTAAGAAGGGGGGGTTTTTCCTCCAATCAGCCCCAGCATTTT. Full variable domain (remainder filled in from reference TRBV28 and TRBJ1-5): DVKVTQSSRYLVKRTGEKVFLECVQDMDHENMFWYRQDPGLGLRLIYFSYDVKMKEKGDIPEGYSVSREKKERFSLILESASTNQTSMYLCASSLRRGGFSSNQPQHFGDGTRLSIL.

This clonotype was detected only a few times. This chain uses TRBV20-1 with TRBJ2-5; D gene ambiguous. Germline loops: CDR1 DFQATT, CDR2 SNEGSKA (reference sequence). Trimming pared 5 bases from V and 4 bases from J, leaving 20 bases between. This CDR3 is built from 15 residues. This chain's CDR3 is CSARVPGPHGETQYF. The CDR3, as DNA: TGCAGTGCTCGCGTACCAGGCCCCCATGGAGAGACCCAGTACTTC.

The CDR3 loop is CASSLGMGRGKETQYF. In nucleotides, the CDR3 is TGCGCCAGCAGCTTGGGGATGGGCAGGGGCAAAGAGACCCAGTACTTC. V and J are TRBV5-1 and TRBJ2-5; D is possibly TRBD1 (6 bases). The CDR3 consists of 16 residues. Germline V CDR1 and CDR2: SGHRS, YFSETQ. With 0 bases removed from V and 3 bases from J, the gap between germline ends came to 15 bases.

The chain has TRBV11-2 and TRBJ2-2; D is unclear. The CDR3 contains 14 residues. In germline, CDR1 is SGHAT, CDR2 FQNNGV. Trimming shortened V by 5 bases and J by 7 bases, and 14 bases separated the two germline ends. CDR3 nucleotide sequence: TGTGCCAGCAGCCGGACCCAGGTTGGCGGGGAGCTGTTTTTT. Amino acid sequence: CASSRTQVGGELFF. The full variable domain, completed using reference TRBV11-2 and TRBJ2-2, is EAGVAQSPRYKIIEKRQSVAFWCNPISGHATLYWYQQILGQGPKLLIQFQNNGVVDDSQLPKDRFSAERLKGVDSTLKIQPAKLEDSAVYLCASSRTQVGGELFFGEGSRLTVL.

This clonotype was detected only a few times. The chain links TRBV5-6 to TRBJ2-7, with 7 bases fitting TRBD1. The germline V gene encodes CDR1 SGHDT and CDR2 YYEEEE. Unmatched junction bases numbered 9, after V lost 4 bases and J lost 5 bases. The CDR3 totals 14 residues. The CDR3 sequence: CASSPGQHLDEQYF. The CDR3 nucleotides read TGTGCCAGCAGCCCGGGACAGCACCTAGACGAGCAGTACTTC.

The chain is built from TRBV13 and TRBJ2-7, with 10 bases lining up with TRBD1. CDR3 length: 14 amino acids. The V gene end was trimmed by 4 bases and the J gene end by 3 bases; junction bases not matched to a gene: 3. Germline loops: CDR1 PRHDT, CDR2 FYEKMQ (reference sequence). The CDR3 here is CASSWGQGNYEQYF. CDR3 sequence (DNA): TGTGCCAGCAGCTGGGGACAGGGGAACTACGAGCAGTACTTC.

In its sample, this clonotype was seen a few times. The chain couples TRBV20-1 to TRBJ1-2; 7 bases align to TRBD1. Germline CDR1 DFQATT, CDR2 SNEGSKA (reference sequence). The CDR3 sequence is 15 residues long. The ends lost 7 bases at V and 4 bases at J; junction bases unmatched: 15. CDR3 in amino acids: CSVPTLDRVSYGYTF. Here the CDR3 DNA reads TGCAGTGTTCCGACACTTGACAGGGTGAGCTATGGCTACACCTTC.

This clonotype was found many times. The chain carries TRBV29-1 and TRBJ1-1, with TRBD1 identical over 9 bases. V shed 5 bases, J shed 3 bases, and the junction held 13 bases outside the gene matches. The CDR3 loop spans 16 amino acids. Per the germline V gene, CDR1 is SQVTM and CDR2 is ANQGSEA. The DNA of the CDR3 is TGCAGCGTTTACGGACAGGGGATCGGAGGCTACACTGAAGCTTTCTTT. Translating it yields CSVYGQGIGGYTEAFF.

This clonotype was picked up a small number of times. This rearrangement joins TRBV2 to TRBJ2-7; 9 bases fit TRBD1. Germline V gives CDR1 SNHLY, CDR2 FYNNEI. The CDR3 extends over 14 amino acids. Trimming took 3 bases from V and 2 from J; bases not matched to a gene: 2. CDR3 nucleotide sequence: TGTGCCAGCAGTGAGTGGACAGGGGCCTACGAGCAGTACTTC. Amino acids: CASSEWTGAYEQYF.

CDR3 DNA sequence: TGCAGTGCTAGAGATTCTTTGGGTCTAGCGGGACTCTACGAGCAGTACTTC. Amino acids: CSARDSLGLAGLYEQYF. The chain uses TRBV20-1 and TRBJ2-7, with 9 nucleotides matching TRBD2. The germline gives CDR1 DFQATT, CDR2 SNEGSKA (reference sequence). Losses at the gene ends were 0 bases for V and 3 bases for J; bases not matched to a gene: 12. This CDR3 is 17 amino acids long.

This clonotype was recorded a few times. J is TRBJ2-7 and V is TRBV30, with TRBD1 identical over 10 bases. Germline values: CDR1 GTSNPN, CDR2 SVGIG (reference sequence). The CDR3 is 12 residues long. With V trimmed by 8 bases and J by 4 bases, 5 bases remained unmatched. The CDR3 DNA reads as TGTGCCATAGACAGGGGGCGGTACGAGCAGTACTTC. Its translation is CAIDRGRYEQYF.

This rearrangement joins TRBV7-6 to TRBJ1-1, with a weak D call TRBD1 (6 bases). Trimming took 4 bases from V and 3 from J, leaving 9 bases between them. This CDR3 has 13 residues. Germline assignment: CDR1 SGHVS and CDR2 FNYEAQ. This CDR3 reads CASSSGAYTEAFF. The CDR3 DNA sequence: TGTGCCAGCAGCTCAGGGGCGTACACTGAAGCTTTCTTT.

J is TRBJ2-3 and V is TRBV7-6; 8 nucleotides align to TRBD2. The trim removed 1 base at V and 0 bases at J, leaving 15 bases unmatched. CDR3 length: 20 amino acids. Germline V lookup: CDR1 SGHVS, CDR2 FNYEAQ. The CDR3 protein is CASSLGFYQRGIGSTDTQYF. The CDR3 bases are TGTGCCAGCAGCTTAGGTTTCTACCAGCGGGGGATCGGCAGCACAGATACGCAGTATTTT.

This clonotype was detected only a few times. The genes are TRBV3-1 and TRBJ2-1; TRBD2 aligns across 8 bases. V lost 1 base to trimming and J lost 6 bases; unmatched junction nucleotides: 5. Germline V gene sequence: CDR1 LGHDT, CDR2 YNNKEL (reference sequence). The CDR3 contains 15 residues. CDR3: CASSQGTSQANEQFF. CDR3 coding DNA: TGTGCCAGCAGCCAAGGGACTAGCCAGGCCAATGAGCAGTTCTTC.

This clonotype was counted only a few times. This chain joins TRBV25-1 and TRBJ2-7, with D possibly matching TRBD2 (6 bases). CDR1 and CDR2 (germline): MGHDK, SYGVNS. V was pared by 3 bases and J by 2 bases, with 14 bases between. The CDR3 has 15 amino acids. This chain's CDR3 is CASSEPGTPAYEQYF. DNA for the CDR3: TGTGCCAGCAGTGAGCCCGGGACTCCAGCCTACGAGCAGTACTTC.

There are a few counts of this clonotype. The CDR3 bases are TGTGCCAGCAGCCCCGGGACAGGGTTCACGAAGCAGTACTTC. Its protein product is CASSPGTGFTKQYF. The chain recombines TRBV12-3 or TRBV12-4 with TRBJ2-7; TRBD1 agrees at 9 bases. The CDR3 runs to 14 residues. The V and J ends lost 6 bases and 8 bases, in that order; junction bases with no gene match: 11.

This clonotype was seen a few times. V usage is TRBV5-1 and J usage is TRBJ1-2; 8 positions match TRBD1. In germline, CDR1 is SGHRS, CDR2 YFSETQ. The CDR3 is 15 amino acids. The junction had 9 bases not matched to a gene; V was cut back by 4 bases and J by 4 bases. The chain's CDR3 is CASSIGTGDSYGYTF. As DNA, the CDR3 is TGCGCCAGCAGCATTGGGACAGGCGACTCCTATGGCTACACCTTC.